This TCR beta chain was captured by sequencing in a study of Ad26.COV2.S vaccination and SARS-CoV-2 variants. On the study more broadly: Of the COV1001 trial arms, the Ad26.COV2.S arm included the donor.

CDR3 length equals 15 residues. V lost 4 bases and J 1 base, leaving 11 bases between the germline ends. Looked up from germline, CDR1 is SEHNR and CDR2 is FQNEAQ (reference sequence). Only in-frame clones appear in the TCRdb table, and some are missing; sequencing was by immunoSEQ multiplex PCR. This table holds around 450,000 clones, 85% to 90% found once. Documented treatment: roughly 18 received Ad26.COV2.S at low or high dose, single or two shots; about 5 received placebo; per-sample allocation not given. At day 63 after the first vaccine or placebo injection, samples were drawn. Source: peripheral blood, taken in a trial of Ad26.COV2.S vaccine versus placebo. J is TRBJ1-5 and V is TRBV7-9, with D uncertain. The TCR was taken from a person aged 18 to 59 who received the Ad26.COV2.S COVID-19 vaccine or a placebo. CDR3 sequence reads: CASSSSVPSNQPQHF. In nucleotides, the CDR3 is TGTGCCAGCAGCTCCTCCGTCCCCAGCAATCAGCCCCAGCATTTT. Full variable domain (remainder filled in from reference TRBV7-9 and TRBJ1-5): DTGVSQNPRHKITKRGQNVTFRCDPISEHNRLYWYRQTLGQGPEFLTYFQNEAQLEKSRLLSDRFSAERPKGSFSTLEIQRTEQGDSAMYLCASSSSVPSNQPQHFGDGTRLSIL.